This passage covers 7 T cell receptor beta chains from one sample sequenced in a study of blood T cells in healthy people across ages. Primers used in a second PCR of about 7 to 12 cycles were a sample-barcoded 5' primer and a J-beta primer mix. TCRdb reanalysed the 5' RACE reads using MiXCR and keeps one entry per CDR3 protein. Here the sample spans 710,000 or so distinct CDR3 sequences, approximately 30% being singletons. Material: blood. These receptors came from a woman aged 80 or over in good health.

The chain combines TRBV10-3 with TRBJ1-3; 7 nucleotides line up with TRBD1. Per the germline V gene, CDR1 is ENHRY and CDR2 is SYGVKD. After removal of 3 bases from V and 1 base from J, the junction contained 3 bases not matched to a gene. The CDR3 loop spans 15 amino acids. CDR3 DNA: TGTGCCATCAGTGATCCAGGGGGATCTGGAAACACCATATATTTT. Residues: CAISDPGGSGNTIYF.

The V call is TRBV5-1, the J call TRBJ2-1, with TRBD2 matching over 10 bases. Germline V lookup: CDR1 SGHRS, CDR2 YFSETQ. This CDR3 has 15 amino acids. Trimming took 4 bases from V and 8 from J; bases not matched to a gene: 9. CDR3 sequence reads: CASSPGTSEGDEQFF. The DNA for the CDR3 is TGCGCCAGCAGCCCCGGGACTAGCGAGGGGGATGAGCAGTTCTTC. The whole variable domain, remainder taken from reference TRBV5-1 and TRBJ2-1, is KAGVTQTPRYLIKTRGQQVTLSCSPISGHRSVSWYQQTPGQGLQFLFEYFSETQRNKGNFPGRFSGRQFSNSRSEMNVSTLELGDSALYLCASSPGTSEGDEQFFGPGTRLTVL.

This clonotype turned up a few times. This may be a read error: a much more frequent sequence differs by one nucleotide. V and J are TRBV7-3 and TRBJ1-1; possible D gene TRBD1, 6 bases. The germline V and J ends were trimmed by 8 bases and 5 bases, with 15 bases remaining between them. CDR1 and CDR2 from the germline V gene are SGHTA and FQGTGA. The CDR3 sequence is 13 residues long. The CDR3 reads CASGYKGGTEAFF. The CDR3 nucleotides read TGTGCCAGCGGCTACAAAGGGGGGACTGAAGCTTTCTTT.

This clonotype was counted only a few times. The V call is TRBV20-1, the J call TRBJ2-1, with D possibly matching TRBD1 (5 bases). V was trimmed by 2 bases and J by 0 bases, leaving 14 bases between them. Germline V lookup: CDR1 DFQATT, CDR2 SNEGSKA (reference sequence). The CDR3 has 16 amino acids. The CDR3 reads CSARWGLTSSYNEQFF. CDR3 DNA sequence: TGCAGTGCTAGATGGGGCCTGACGAGCTCCTACAATGAGCAGTTCTTC.

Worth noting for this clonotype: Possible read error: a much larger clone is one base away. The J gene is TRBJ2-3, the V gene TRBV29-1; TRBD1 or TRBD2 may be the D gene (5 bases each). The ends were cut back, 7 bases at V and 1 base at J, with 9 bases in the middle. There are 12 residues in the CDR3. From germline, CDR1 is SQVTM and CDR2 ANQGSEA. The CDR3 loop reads CSGRGGTDTQYF. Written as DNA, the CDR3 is TGCAGCGGTCGAGGGGGCACAGATACGCAGTATTTT.

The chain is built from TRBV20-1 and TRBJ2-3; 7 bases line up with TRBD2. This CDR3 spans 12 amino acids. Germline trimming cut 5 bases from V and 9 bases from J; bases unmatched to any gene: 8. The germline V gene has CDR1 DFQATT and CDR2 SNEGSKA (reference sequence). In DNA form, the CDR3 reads TGCAGTGCTGGACACGAGCGGGGAACGCAGTATTTT. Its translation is CSAGHERGTQYF.

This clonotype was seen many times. Written as DNA, the CDR3 is TGTGCCACCCGCCGAGGACGGCAGTCTAACTATGGCTACACCTTC. It translates to CATRRGRQSNYGYTF. The chain uses TRBV15 and TRBJ1-2; D not certain. This CDR3 comprises 15 residues. V gave up 8 bases and J gave up 0 bases, with 16 bases separating them. Germline assignment: CDR1 LNHNV and CDR2 YYDKDF (reference sequence).